This record covers a single TCR beta chain. Its matching antigen is unknown. Measured with immunoSEQ multiplex PCR; TCRdb has only the in-frame clones, and not every one. Among roughly 70,000 clones listed, over 80% were seen once. This sample is part of a study of OX40 agonist ivuxolimab in advanced cancers. Study at large: Hepatocellular carcinoma, melanoma, renal cell or head and neck cancer affected the dose-escalation patients. Having had anti-PD-1, anti-PD-L1 or anti-CTLA-4 therapy before was allowed, and under 50% had some.

Germline V gene lookup returns CDR1 SGHRS and CDR2 YFSETQ. V was shortened by 5 bases and J by 8 bases, with 17 bases between the two germline ends. The CDR3 is made up of 14 amino acids. Study-wide results and limits: At 0.1 to 3.0 mg/kg and by week 6, clonal expansion occurred in CD4+ and CD8+ blood T cells. Which antigen the expanded peripheral T cells recognized is unknown.

V is TRBV5-1 and J is TRBJ2-1; D gene unclear. The receptor was derived from an adult with an advanced solid tumor such as melanoma, head and neck, liver or kidney cancer. The sample consisted of CD4+ or CD8+ T cells sorted from blood, taken in a trial of the OX40 agonist ivuxolimab. The CDR3 DNA follows: TGCGCCAGCAGGTCCCTAGGACCCCAGGATGAGCAGTTCTTC. The encoded protein is CASRSLGPQDEQFF.